The sequence of this T cell receptor beta chain was determined in a study of T cell responses to AZD1222 COVID-19 vaccine. Germline values: CDR1 MDHEN, CDR2 SYDVKM. The CDR3 has 14 residues. V lost 10 bases, J lost 1 base, and 16 bases lay in between. The table came from immunoSEQ multiplex PCR; TCRdb's copy has only in-frame clones and leaves some out. The sample yields 95,000 to 130,000 clones, 70% to 90% seen once. General study points: It was only a handful of AZD1222 recipients who were seropositive at baseline. Spike-wide coverage was observed for vaccine-associated CD4 TCRs, with dominant responses at 160-218 and 743-854.

Points on this clone: What it binds is unknown.

The V and J genes are TRBV28 and TRBJ1-1; possibly TRBD1 for D (5 bases). This TCR was recovered from an adult in good health. This specimen was peripheral blood, taken on day 0 of MenACWY control vaccination. This chain's CDR3 is CAIVRGLRNTEAFF. CDR3 nucleotide sequence: TGTGCCATCGTTCGGGGCCTAAGGAACACTGAAGCTTTCTTT.